The source of this T cell receptor beta chain is a study of T-cell reconstitution after alpha-beta-depleted transplantation in children. This CDR3 contains 13 residues. The germline V and J ends were trimmed by 5 bases and 7 bases, with 14 bases remaining between them. This clonotype has ten or more counts. The antigen remains unidentified. Using unique molecular identifiers, the investigators prepared the TCRbeta library. MiXCR was run by TCRdb on the PCR reads, yielding one entry per CDR3 protein. The table has around 580,000 distinct CDR3 sequences, more than 20% seen once. Overall study results and limits: At one year after transplant, newly produced T cells mostly accounted for T-cell counts and diversity. Recipient T cells and thymic progenitors that survived were the source of the high TCRbeta diversity seen at day 60 in some patients. Reported findings indicate that, about two months after transplant, alpha-beta T cells came from several hundred expanded clones, which were derived from non-depleted graft cells.

This chain joins TRBV12-3 or TRBV12-4 and TRBJ1-1; D gene unclear. This material consisted of PBMCs, mostly from graft donor cells, taken 360 days after TCRalphabeta/CD19-depleted stem cell transplant. The sequence was collected from a boy younger than two who had a stem cell transplant for acute myeloid leukemia, so the T cells may come from the graft donor. The chain's CDR3 is CASSPHVGHEAFF. Here the CDR3 DNA reads TGTGCCAGCAGTCCGCATGTCGGGCATGAAGCTTTCTTT.